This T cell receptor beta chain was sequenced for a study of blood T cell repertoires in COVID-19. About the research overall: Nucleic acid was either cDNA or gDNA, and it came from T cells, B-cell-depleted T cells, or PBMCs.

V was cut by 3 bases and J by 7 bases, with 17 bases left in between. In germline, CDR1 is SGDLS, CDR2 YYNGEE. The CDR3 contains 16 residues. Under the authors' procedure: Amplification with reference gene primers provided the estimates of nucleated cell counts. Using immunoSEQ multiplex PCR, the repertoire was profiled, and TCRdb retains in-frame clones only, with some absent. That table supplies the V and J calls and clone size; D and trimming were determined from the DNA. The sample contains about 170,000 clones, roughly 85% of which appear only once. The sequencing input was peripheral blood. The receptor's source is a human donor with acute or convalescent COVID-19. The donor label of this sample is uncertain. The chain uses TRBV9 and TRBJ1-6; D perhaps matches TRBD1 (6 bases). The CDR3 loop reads CASSAGEGRLNSPLHF. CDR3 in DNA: TGTGCCAGCAGCGCAGGGGAGGGTCGCCTAAATTCACCCCTCCACTTT. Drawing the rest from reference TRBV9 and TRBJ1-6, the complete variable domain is DSGVTQTPKHLITATGQRVTLRCSPRSGDLSVYWYQQSLDQGLQFLIQYYNGEERAKGNILERFSAQQFPDLHSELNLSSLELGDSALYFCASSAGEGRLNSPLHFGNGTRLTVT.